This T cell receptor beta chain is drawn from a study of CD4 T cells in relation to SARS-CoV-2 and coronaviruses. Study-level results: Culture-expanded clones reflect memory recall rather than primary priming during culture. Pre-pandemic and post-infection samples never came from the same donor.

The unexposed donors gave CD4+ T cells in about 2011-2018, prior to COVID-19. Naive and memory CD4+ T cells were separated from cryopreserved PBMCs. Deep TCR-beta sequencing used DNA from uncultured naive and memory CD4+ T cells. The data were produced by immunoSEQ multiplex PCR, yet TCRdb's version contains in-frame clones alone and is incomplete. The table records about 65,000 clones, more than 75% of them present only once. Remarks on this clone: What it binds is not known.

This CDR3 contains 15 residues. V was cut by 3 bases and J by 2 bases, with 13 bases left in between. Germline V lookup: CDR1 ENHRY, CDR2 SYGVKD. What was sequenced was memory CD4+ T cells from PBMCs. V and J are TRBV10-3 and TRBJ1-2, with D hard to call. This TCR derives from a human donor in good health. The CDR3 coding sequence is TGTGCCATCAGTGATCCCCTTGGTGAGAACTATGGCTACACCTTC. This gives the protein CAISDPLGENYGYTF.